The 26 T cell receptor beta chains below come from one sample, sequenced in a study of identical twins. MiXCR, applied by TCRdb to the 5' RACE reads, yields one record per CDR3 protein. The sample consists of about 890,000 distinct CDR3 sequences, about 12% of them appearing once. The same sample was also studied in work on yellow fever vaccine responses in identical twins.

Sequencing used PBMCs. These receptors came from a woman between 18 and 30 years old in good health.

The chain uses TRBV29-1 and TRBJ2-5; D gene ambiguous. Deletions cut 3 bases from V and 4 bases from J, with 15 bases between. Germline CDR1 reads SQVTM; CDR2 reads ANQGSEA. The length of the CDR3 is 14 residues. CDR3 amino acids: CSVDAAGSPETQYF. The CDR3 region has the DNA TGCAGCGTTGATGCGGCTGGTAGCCCAGAGACCCAGTACTTC.

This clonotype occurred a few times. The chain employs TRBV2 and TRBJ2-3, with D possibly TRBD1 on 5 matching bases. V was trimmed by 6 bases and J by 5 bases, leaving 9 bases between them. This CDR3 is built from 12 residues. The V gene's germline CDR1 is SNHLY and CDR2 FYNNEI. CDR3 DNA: TGTGCCAGCAGGCCCGACAGAGATACGCAGTATTTT. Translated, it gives CASRPDRDTQYF.

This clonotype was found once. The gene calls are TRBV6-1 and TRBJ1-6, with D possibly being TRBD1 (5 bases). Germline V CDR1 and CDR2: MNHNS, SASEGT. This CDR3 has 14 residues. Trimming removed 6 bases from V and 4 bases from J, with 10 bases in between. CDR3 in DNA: TGTGCCAGCAGGCTGACAGATTATAATTCACCCCTCCACTTT. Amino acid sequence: CASRLTDYNSPLHF.

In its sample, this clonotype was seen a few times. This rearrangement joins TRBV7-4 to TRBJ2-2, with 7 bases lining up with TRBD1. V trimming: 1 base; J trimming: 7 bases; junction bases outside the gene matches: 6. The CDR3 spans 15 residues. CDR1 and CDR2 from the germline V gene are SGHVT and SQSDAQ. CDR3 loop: CASSLVKGAGGELFF. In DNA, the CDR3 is TGTGCCAGCAGCTTAGTAAAGGGGGCCGGCGGGGAGCTGTTTTTT.

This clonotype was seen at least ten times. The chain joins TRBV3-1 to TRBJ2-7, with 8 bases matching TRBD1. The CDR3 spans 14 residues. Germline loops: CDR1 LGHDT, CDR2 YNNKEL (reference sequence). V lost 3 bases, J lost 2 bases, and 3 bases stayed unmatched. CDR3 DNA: TGTGCCAGCAGCCATATGGACAGGGCCTACGAGCAGTACTTC. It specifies CASSHMDRAYEQYF.

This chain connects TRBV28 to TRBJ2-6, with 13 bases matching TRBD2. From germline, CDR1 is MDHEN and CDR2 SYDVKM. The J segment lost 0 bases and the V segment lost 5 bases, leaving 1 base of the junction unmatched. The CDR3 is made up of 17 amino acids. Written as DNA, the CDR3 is TGTGCCAGCAGTGGGACTAGCGGGGTCTCTGGGGCCAACGTCCTGACTTTC. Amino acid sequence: CASSGTSGVSGANVLTF.

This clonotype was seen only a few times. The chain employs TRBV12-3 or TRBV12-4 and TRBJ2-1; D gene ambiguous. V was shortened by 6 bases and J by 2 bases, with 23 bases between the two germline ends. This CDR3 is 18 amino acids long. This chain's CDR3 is CASSPRMSPEPPYNEQFF. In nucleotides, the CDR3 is TGTGCCAGCAGCCCCAGGATGAGTCCGGAGCCGCCCTACAATGAGCAGTTCTTC.

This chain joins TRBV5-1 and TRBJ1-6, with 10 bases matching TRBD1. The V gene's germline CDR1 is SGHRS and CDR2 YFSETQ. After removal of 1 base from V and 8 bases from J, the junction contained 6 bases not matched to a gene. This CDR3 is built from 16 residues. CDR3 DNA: TGCGCCAGCAGCTTGCGCCTCGGACAGGGGGATTCACCCCTCCACTTT. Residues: CASSLRLGQGDSPLHF.

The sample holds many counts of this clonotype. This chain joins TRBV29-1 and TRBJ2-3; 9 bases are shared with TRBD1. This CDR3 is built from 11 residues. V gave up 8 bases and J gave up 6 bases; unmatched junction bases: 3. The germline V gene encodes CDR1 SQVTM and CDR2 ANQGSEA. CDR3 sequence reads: CSFGQGDTQYF. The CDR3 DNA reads TGCAGCTTCGGACAGGGGGATACGCAGTATTTT.

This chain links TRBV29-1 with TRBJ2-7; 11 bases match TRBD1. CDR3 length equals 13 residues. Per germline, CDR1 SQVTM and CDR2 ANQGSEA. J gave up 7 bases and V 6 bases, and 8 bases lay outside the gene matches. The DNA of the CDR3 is TGCAGCGTGACCGGGACAGGGGGTAGTGAGCAGTACTTC. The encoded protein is CSVTGTGGSEQYF.

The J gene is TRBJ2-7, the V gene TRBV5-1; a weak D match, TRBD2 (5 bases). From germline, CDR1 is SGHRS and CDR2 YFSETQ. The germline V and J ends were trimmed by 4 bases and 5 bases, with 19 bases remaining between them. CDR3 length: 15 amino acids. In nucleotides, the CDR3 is TGCGCCAGCAGCGCTCCGGCAGAGGGTATCGACGAGCAGTACTTC. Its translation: CASSAPAEGIDEQYF. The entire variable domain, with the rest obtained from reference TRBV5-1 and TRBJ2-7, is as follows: KAGVTQTPRYLIKTRGQQVTLSCSPISGHRSVSWYQQTPGQGLQFLFEYFSETQRNKGNFPGRFSGRQFSNSRSEMNVSTLELGDSALYLCASSAPAEGIDEQYFGPGTRLTVT.

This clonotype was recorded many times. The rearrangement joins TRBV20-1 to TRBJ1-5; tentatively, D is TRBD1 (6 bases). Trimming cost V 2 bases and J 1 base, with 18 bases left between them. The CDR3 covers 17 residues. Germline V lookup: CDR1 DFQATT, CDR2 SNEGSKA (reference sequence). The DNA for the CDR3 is TGCAGTGCTAGACGTACCGGGGGCGGGATAAGCAATCAGCCCCAGCATTTT. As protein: CSARRTGGGISNQPQHF.

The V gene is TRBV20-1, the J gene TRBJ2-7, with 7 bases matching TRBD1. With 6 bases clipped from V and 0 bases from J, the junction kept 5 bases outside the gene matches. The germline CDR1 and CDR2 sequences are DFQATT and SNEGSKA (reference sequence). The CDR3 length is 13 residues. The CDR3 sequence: CSAQRDSSYEQYV. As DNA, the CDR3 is TGCAGTGCACAAAGGGACAGCTCCTACGAGCAGTACGTC.

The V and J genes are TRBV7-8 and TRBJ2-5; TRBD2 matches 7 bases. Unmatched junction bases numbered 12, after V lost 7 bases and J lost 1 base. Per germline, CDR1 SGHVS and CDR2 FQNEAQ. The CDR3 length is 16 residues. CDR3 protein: CASTERGGSLQETQYF. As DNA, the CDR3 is TGTGCCAGCACCGAGAGGGGCGGGAGTCTCCAAGAGACCCAGTACTTC.

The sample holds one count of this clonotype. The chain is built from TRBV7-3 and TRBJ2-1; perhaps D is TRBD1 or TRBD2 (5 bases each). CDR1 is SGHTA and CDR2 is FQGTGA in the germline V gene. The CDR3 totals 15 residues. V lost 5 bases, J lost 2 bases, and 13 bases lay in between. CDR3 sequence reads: CASSPLGEPYNEQFF. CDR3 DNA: TGTGCCAGCAGCCCCCTGGGGGAGCCCTACAATGAGCAGTTCTTC.

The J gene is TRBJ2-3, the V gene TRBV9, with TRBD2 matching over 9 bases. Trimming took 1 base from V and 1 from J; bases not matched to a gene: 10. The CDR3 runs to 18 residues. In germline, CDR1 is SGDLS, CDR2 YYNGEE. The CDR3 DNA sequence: TGTGCCAGCAGCGTAACTATGGTAGCGGGGGACCGCACAGATACGCAGTATTTT. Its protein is CASSVTMVAGDRTDTQYF. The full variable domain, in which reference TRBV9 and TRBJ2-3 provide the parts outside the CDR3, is DSGVTQTPKHLITATGQRVTLRCSPRSGDLSVYWYQQSLDQGLQFLIQYYNGEERAKGNILERFSAQQFPDLHSELNLSSLELGDSALYFCASSVTMVAGDRTDTQYFGPGTRLTVL.

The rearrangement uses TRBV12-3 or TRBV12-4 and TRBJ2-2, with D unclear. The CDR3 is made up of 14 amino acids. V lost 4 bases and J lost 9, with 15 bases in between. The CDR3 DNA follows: TGTGCCAGCAGTTGGGTGTCGATTTCTTGGGAGCTGTTTTTT. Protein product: CASSWVSISWELFF.

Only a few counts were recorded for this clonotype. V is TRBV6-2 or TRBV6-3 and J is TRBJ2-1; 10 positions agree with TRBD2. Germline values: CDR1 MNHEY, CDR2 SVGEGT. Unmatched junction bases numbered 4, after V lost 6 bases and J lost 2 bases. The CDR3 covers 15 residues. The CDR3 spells CASRLAGGTYNEQFF. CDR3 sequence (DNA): TGTGCCAGCAGATTAGCGGGGGGCACCTACAATGAGCAGTTCTTC.

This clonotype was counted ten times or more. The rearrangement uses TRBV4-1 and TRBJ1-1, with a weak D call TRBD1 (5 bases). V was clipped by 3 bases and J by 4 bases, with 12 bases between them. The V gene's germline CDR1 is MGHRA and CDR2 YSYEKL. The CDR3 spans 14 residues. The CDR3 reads CASSQGQYLTEAFF. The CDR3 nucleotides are TGCGCCAGCAGCCAGGGGCAGTACCTCACTGAAGCTTTCTTT.

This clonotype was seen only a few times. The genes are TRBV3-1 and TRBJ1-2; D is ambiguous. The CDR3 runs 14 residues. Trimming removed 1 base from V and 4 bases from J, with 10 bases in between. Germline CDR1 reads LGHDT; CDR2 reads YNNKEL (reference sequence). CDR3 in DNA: TGTGCCAGCAGCCAAGCAGGTGCGTTCTATGGCTACACCTTC. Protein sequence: CASSQAGAFYGYTF.

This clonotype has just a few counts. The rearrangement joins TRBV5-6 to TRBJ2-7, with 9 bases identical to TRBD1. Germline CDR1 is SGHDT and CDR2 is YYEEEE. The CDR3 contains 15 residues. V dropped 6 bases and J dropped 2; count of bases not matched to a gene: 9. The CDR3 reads CASTRYRGPAYEQYV. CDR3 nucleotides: TGTGCCAGCACCCGTTACAGGGGGCCAGCCTACGAGCAGTACGTC.

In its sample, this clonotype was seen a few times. This chain's CDR3 is CASTWTELNTEAFF. In nucleotides, the CDR3 is TGTGCCAGCACGTGGACAGAACTTAACACTGAAGCTTTCTTT. The chain employs TRBV2 and TRBJ1-1; D may be TRBD1 (6 bases). The CDR3 is 14 amino acids. Trimming pared 7 bases from V and 2 bases from J, leaving 14 bases between. Germline V lookup: CDR1 SNHLY, CDR2 FYNNEI.

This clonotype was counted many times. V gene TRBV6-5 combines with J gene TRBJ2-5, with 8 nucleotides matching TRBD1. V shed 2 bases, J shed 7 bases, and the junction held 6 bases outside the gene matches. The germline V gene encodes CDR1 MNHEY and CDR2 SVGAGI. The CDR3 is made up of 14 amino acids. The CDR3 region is CASSYTGTGGTQYF. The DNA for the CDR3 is TGTGCCAGCAGTTACACGGGGACAGGAGGGACCCAGTACTTC.

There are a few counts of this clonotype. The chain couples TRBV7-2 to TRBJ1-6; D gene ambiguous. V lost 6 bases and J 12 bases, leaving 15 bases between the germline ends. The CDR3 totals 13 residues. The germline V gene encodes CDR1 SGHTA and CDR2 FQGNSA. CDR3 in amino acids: CASRSEGIQPLHF. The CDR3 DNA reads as TGTGCCAGCAGATCCGAAGGGATTCAACCCCTCCACTTT.

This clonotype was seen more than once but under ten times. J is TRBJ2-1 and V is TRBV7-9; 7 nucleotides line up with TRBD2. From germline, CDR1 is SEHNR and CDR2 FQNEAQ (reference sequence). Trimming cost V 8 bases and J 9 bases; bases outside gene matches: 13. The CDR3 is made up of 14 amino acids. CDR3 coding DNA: TGTGCCAGCCCCGTGTTGGGAGGGCCCGGTGAGCAGTTCTTC. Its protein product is CASPVLGGPGEQFF.

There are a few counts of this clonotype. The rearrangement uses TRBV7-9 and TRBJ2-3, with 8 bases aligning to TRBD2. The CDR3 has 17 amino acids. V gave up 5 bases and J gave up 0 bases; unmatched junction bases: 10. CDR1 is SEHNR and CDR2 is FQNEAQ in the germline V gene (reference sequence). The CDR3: CASSLTGSSGSTDTQYF. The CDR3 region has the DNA TGTGCCAGCAGCCTCACAGGCTCTAGCGGGAGCACAGATACGCAGTATTTT.